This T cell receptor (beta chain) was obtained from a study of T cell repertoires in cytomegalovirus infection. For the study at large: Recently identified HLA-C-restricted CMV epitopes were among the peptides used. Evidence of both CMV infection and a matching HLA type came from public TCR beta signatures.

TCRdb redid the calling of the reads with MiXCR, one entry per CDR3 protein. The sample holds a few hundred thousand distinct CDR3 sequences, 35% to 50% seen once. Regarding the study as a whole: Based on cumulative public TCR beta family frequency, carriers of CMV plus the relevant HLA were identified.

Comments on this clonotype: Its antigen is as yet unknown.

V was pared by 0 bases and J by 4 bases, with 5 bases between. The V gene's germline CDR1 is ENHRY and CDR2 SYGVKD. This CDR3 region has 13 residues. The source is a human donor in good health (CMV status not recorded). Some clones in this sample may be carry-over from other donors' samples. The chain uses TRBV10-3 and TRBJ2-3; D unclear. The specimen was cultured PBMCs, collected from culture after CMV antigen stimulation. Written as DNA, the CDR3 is TGTGCCATCAGTGAGTCAGACCCAGATACGCAGTATTTT. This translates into CAISESDPDTQYF.